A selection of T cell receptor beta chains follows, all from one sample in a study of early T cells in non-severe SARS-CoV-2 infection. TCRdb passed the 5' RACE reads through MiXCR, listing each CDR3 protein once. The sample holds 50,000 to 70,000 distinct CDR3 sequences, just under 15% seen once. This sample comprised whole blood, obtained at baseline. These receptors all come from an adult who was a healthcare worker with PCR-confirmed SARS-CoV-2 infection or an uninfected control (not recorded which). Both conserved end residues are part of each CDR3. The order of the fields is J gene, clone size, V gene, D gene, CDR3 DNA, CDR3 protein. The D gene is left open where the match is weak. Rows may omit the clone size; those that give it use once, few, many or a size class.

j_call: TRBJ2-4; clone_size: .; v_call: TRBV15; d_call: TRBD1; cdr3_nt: TGTGCCACCAGCAGCGGACAGGGAAACATTCAGTACTTC; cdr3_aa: CATSSGQGNIQYF
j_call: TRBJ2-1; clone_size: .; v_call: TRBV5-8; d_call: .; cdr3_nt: TGTGCCAGCAGCCTCACAGGGTTTGGCTCCTACAATGAGCAGTTCTTC; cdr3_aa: CASSLTGFGSYNEQFF
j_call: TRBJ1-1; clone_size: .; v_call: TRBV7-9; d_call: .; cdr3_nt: TGTGCCAGCAGCTCCCCTCTCGTAGGGGCGCACACTGAAGCTTTCTTT; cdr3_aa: CASSSPLVGAHTEAFF
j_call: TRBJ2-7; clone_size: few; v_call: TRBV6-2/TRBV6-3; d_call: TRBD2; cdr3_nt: TGTGCCAGCAGTAGGGGAGAAGCGGGAGGCTACGAGCAGTACTTC; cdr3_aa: CASSRGEAGGYEQYF
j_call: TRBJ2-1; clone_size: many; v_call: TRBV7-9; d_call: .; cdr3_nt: TGTGCCAGCAGCTACGGTGGGAGAGTGCAGTTCTTC; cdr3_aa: CASSYGGRVQFF
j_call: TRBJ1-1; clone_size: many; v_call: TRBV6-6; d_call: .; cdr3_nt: TGTGCCAGCAGTTTAGTGGCGAACACTGAAGCTTTCTTT; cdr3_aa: CASSLVANTEAFF
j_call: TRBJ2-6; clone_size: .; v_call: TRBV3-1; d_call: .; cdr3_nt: TGTGCCAGCAGCCAGGTACAGTCTGGGGCCAACGTCCTGACTTTC; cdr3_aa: CASSQVQSGANVLTF
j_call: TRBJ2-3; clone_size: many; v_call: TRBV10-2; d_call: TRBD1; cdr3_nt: TGCGCCAGCAGTGGGACAGGGACCCCCTTTGATACGCAGTATTTT; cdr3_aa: CASSGTGTPFDTQYF
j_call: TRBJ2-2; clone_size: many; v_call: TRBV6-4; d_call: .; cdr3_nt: TGTGCCAGCAGTGACGACCTAGGGGGCACCGGGGAGCTGTTTTTT; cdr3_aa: CASSDDLGGTGELFF
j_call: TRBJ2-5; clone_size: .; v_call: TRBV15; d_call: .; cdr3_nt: TGTGCCACCAGCAGATGGGGGGAGGAGACCCAGTACTTC; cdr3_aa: CATSRWGEETQYF
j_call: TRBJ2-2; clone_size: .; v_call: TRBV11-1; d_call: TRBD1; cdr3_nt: TGTGCCAGCAGCTTAGCCTGGGACAGGGTGGACACCGGGGAGCTGTTTTTT; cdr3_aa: CASSLAWDRVDTGELFF
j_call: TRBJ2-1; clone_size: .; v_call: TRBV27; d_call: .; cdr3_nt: TGTGCCAGCAGTTTATATGGGACACCGTACAATGAGCAGTTCTTC; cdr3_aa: CASSLYGTPYNEQFF
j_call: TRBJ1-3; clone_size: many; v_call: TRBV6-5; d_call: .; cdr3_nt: TGTGCCAGCAGTTCCCCTTCCGGAAACACCATATATTTT; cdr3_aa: CASSSPSGNTIYF
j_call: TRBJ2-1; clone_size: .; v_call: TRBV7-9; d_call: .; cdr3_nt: TGTGCCAGCAGCTTTGAGGGGTACAATGAGCAGTTCTTC; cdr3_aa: CASSFEGYNEQFF
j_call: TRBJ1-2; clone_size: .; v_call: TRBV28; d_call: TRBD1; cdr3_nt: TGTGCCAGCAGCGCAGGGGGCAGCTATGGCTACACCTTC; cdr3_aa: CASSAGGSYGYTF
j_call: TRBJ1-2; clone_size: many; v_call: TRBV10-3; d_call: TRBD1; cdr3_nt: TGTGCCATCAGTGAGTCAACAGGGGCGACCTATGGCTACACCTTC; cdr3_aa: CAISESTGATYGYTF
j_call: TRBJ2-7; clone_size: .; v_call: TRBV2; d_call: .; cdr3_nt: TGTGCCAGCAGTGAGCAAGACCGACCTAAGTACTTC; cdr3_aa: CASSEQDRPKYF
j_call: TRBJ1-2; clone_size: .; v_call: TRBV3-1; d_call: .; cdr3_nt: TGTGCCAGCAGCAAAGGGAACGCGGGTGGCTACACCTTC; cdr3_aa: CASSKGNAGGYTF
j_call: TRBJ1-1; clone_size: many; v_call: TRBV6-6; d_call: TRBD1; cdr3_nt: TGTGCCAGCAGTTATCCGGGACAGGGAAGAACTGAAGCTTTCTTT; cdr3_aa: CASSYPGQGRTEAFF
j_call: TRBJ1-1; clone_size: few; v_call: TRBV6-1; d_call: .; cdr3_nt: TGTGCCAGCAGCGACTTGAACACTGAAGCTTTCTTT; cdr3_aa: CASSDLNTEAFF
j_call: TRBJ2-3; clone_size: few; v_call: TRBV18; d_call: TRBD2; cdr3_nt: TGTGCCAGCTCACCACTCACCGGGACTAGGGGTACAGATACGCAGTATTTT; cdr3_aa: CASSPLTGTRGTDTQYF
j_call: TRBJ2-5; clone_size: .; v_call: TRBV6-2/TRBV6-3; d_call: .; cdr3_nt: TGTGCCAGCAGTTACTTCGGCGGGAAAGAGACCCAGTACTTC; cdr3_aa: CASSYFGGKETQYF
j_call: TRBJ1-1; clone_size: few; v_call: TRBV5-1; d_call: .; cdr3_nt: TGCGCCAGCAGAACGACAGAGGACACTGAAGCTTTCTTT; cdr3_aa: CASRTTEDTEAFF
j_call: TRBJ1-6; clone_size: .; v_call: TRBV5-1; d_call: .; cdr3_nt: TGCGCCAGCAGCTGGGACGGCCGGGGGAATTCACCCCTCCACTTT; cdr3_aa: CASSWDGRGNSPLHF
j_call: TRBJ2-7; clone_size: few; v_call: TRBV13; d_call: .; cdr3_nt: TGTGCCAGCAGCGGCGGGATTTTCCACGAGCAGTACTTC; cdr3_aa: CASSGGIFHEQYF
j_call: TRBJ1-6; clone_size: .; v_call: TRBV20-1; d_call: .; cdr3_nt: TGCAGTGCTAGGGGGGCGGGGCCGCGGAATTCACCCCTCCACTTT; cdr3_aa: CSARGAGPRNSPLHF
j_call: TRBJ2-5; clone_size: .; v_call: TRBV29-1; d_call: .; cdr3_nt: TGCAGCGTGGGGGTATTGGAGACCCAGTACTTC; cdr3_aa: CSVGVLETQYF
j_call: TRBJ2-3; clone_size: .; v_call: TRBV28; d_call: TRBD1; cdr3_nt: TGTGCCAGCAGTTCCGGGAAGGGGGCATTCACAGATACGCAGTATTTT; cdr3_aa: CASSSGKGAFTDTQYF
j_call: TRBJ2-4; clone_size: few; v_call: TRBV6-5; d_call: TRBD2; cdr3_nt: TGTGCCAGCAGTTCCCAACGGGGGGGTCAAAACATTCAGTACTTC; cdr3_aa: CASSSQRGGQNIQYF
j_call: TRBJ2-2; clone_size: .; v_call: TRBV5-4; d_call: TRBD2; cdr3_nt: TGTGCCAGCAGCCCGGGGGGGCTAGCGGGAGCGAACACCGGGGAGCTGTTTTTT; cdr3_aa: CASSPGGLAGANTGELFF
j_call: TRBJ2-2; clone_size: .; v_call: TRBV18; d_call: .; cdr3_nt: TGTGCCAGCTCACCACCGGATCCGCGGACCGGGGAGCTGTTTTTT; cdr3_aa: CASSPPDPRTGELFF
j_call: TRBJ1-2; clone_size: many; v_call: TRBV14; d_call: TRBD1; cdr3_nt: TGTGCCAGCAGCCAAGCAAGCCAAGACAGGGCTGGCTACACCTTC; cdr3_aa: CASSQASQDRAGYTF
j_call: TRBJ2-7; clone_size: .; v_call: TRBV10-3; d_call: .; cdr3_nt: TGTGCCAGCACCGGTGAAAGGGGAGGCGAGCAGTACTTC; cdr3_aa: CASTGERGGEQYF
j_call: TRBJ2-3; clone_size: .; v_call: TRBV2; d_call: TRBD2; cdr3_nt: TGTGCCAGCACCAGGCGGGAGGGCCCGGGCACAGATACGCAGTATTTT; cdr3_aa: CASTRREGPGTDTQYF
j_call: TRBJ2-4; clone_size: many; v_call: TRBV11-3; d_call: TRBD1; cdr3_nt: TGTGCCAGCAGCTTAGGTGGCGGACAGGGACATCAGTACTTC; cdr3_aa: CASSLGGGQGHQYF
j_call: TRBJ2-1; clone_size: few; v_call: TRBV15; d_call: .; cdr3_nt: TGTGCCACCAGCAGAGGGGACTTGGACTCCTTGGGGCAGTTCTTC; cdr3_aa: CATSRGDLDSLGQFF